This note documents a single T cell receptor gamma chain sequence. Since a much larger clone is just one base distant, this may be a read error. The sample originates from a study of gamma-delta chains in newborns, infants, children. Study at large: Microbial exposure reportedly drives polyclonal innate γδ T cell expansion after birth.

Germline-derived CDR1 and CDR2 are EGSNGY and YDSYNSKV. There are 14 residues in the CDR3. TCRdb reanalyzed the reads using CATT. In the table there are 600 or so gamma-chain clones, roughly two fifths of which are singletons. The source is a child who was a newborn, infant or young child, either healthy, febrile or measles-vaccinated (not recorded which). This chain connects TRGV2 to TRGJ1 or TRGJ2. The J gene is not listed in TCRdb, so it was assigned here from a DNA match to germline. Sequences were obtained from blood. CDR3 sequence: CATRDGPGRYKKLF. CDR3 coding DNA: TGTGCCACCCGGGACGGGCCGGGAAGATATAAGAAACTCTTT.